The table lists the clone carrying this T cell receptor beta chain with many counts. These data belong to a study of regulatory T cells in long-lasting Graves disease. Time point denoted: persistent/refractory GD, antithyroid drugs over 5 years with positive TRAb. PBMC RNA was the source of the TCR library. The CDR3 totals 12 residues. V was shortened by 3 bases and J by 7 bases, with 9 bases between the two germline ends. Arm-PCR of CDR3 regions and iRepertoire HTBI primers were the basis on which TCR beta libraries were built. TCRdb called the multiplex PCR reads again in MiXCR, with one record for every CDR3 protein. The sample shows around 500,000 distinct CDR3 sequences, 20% to 25% of them seen only once.

The J gene is TRBJ1-2, the V gene TRBV12-3 or TRBV12-4; D is unclear. The sequence was obtained from a female donor with Graves disease. Material: peripheral blood mononuclear cells (PBMCs), obtained when the disease was refractory, from a patient treated with antithyroid drugs. The CDR3 protein is CASSFISGGYTF. The CDR3 nucleotides read TGTGCCAGCAGTTTCATTTCCGGTGGCTACACCTTC.